This TCR beta chain was documented in a study of breast tumors, draining lymph nodes, adjacent tissues. Samples came from axillary lymph nodes draining the breast cancer. MiXCR was run by TCRdb on the multiplex PCR reads, yielding one entry per CDR3 protein. The sample carries roughly 86,000 distinct CDR3 sequences, about 21% recorded once. In the case of this clonotype: Antigen unknown.

Per the germline V gene, CDR1 is MNHEY and CDR2 is SVGAGI. The V segment lost 4 bases and the J segment 7 bases; nucleotides outside the gene matches: 10. The length of the CDR3 is 15 residues. General study results and limits: Tumors had less TCR diversity than lymph nodes, more than nontumor tissue. Tumor T cell lymph node origin was a supported hypothesis, not proven. Findings are consistent with lymph node origin and intratumoral expansion of most tumor T cells.

This receptor was identified in a female donor with breast cancer. Some clones in this sample may be carry-over from other donors' samples. The chain couples TRBV6-5 to TRBJ2-5, with TRBD1 identical over 9 bases. Sequenced: axillary lymph node tissue. Here the CDR3 DNA reads TGTGCCAGCAGTTCATCGAGCGACAGGGGGGGGACCCAGTACTTC. Residues: CASSSSSDRGGTQYF.